The 7 T cell receptor beta chains listed next were all sequenced from one sample in a study of blood T cells in healthy people across ages. Using a J-beta primer mix together with a sample-barcoded 5' primer, a second PCR was run for roughly 7 to 12 cycles. TCRdb called the 5' RACE reads again in MiXCR, with one record for every CDR3 protein. This table has under 850,000 distinct CDR3 sequences, about 34% appearing once. What was sequenced was blood. All receptors come from a young man in good health.

J is TRBJ1-2 and V is TRBV27; a weak D match, TRBD1 (6 bases). The CDR3 is made up of 15 amino acids. The germline gives CDR1 MNHEY, CDR2 SMNVEV (reference sequence). V lost 2 bases, J lost 1 base, and 11 bases lay in between. The CDR3 reads CASSLDSGDNYGYTF. In DNA form, the CDR3 reads TGTGCCAGCAGTTTAGACTCAGGGGATAACTATGGCTACACCTTC.

This clonotype was detected a few times. The chain couples TRBV20-1 to TRBJ1-6, with TRBD1 matching over 8 bases. Germline-derived CDR1 and CDR2 are DFQATT and SNEGSKA (reference sequence). CDR3 size: 16 residues. Trimming cost V 6 bases and J 7 bases; bases outside gene matches: 14. CDR3 in DNA: TGCAGTGCCTCCGCCTCCAGGACAGGGCTGAATTCACCCCTCCACTTT. This codes for CSASASRTGLNSPLHF.

There are a few counts of this clonotype. The chain combines TRBV10-3 with TRBJ2-3; maybe TRBD1 (6 bases). Between the trimmed V and J ends, which lost 0 bases and 3 bases, there was a span of 10 bases. CDR3 length: 15 residues. The germline V gene has CDR1 ENHRY and CDR2 SYGVKD. The CDR3 here is CAISESTGWTDTQYF. The DNA of the CDR3 is TGTGCCATCAGTGAGTCAACAGGGTGGACAGATACGCAGTATTTT.

The rearrangement joins TRBV30 to TRBJ2-3, with D tentatively TRBD1 or TRBD2 (5 bases each). The CDR3 has 12 amino acids. Germline V gene lookup returns CDR1 GTSNPN and CDR2 SVGIG (reference sequence). Trimming removed 5 bases from V and 6 bases from J, with 12 bases in between. The CDR3 sequence is CAWGGDPDTQYF. The DNA of the CDR3 is TGTGCCTGGGGTGGGGACCCGGATACGCAGTATTTT.

V and J are TRBV27 and TRBJ1-5, with a possible D match to TRBD1 (5 bases). Deletions cut 6 bases from V and 2 bases from J, with 14 bases between. The CDR3 spans 15 residues. Germline V gene lookup returns CDR1 MNHEY and CDR2 SMNVEV (reference sequence). CDR3 loop: CASSPVGQGNQPQHF. The CDR3 nucleotides read TGTGCCAGCAGCCCTGTGGGGCAGGGCAATCAGCCCCAGCATTTT.

This clonotype was counted only a few times. This rearrangement joins TRBV7-9 to TRBJ1-2; D is possibly TRBD1 (5 bases). V was pared by 10 bases and J by 0 bases, with 21 bases between. CDR1 is SEHNR and CDR2 is FQNEAQ in the germline V gene (reference sequence). The CDR3 contains 16 residues. The CDR3 nucleotides are TGTGCCACCACGCTTGTCGGCAGGGAAGCTAACTATGGCTACACCTTC. It yields the protein CATTLVGREANYGYTF. Together with reference TRBV7-9 and TRBJ1-2, the CDR3 gives the full variable domain: DTGVSQNPRHKITKRGQNVTFRCDPISEHNRLYWYRQTLGQGPEFLTYFQNEAQLEKSRLLSDRFSAERPKGSFSTLEIQRTEQGDSAMYLCATTLVGREANYGYTFGSGTRLTVV.

The sample holds many counts of this clonotype. The chain couples TRBV12-3 or TRBV12-4 to TRBJ1-2; D unresolved. The germline V and J ends were trimmed by 5 bases and 4 bases, with 11 bases remaining between them. The length of the CDR3 is 13 residues. CDR3 sequence reads: CASSHVMGYGYTF. For the CDR3, the DNA is TGTGCCAGCAGTCACGTCATGGGCTATGGCTACACCTTC.